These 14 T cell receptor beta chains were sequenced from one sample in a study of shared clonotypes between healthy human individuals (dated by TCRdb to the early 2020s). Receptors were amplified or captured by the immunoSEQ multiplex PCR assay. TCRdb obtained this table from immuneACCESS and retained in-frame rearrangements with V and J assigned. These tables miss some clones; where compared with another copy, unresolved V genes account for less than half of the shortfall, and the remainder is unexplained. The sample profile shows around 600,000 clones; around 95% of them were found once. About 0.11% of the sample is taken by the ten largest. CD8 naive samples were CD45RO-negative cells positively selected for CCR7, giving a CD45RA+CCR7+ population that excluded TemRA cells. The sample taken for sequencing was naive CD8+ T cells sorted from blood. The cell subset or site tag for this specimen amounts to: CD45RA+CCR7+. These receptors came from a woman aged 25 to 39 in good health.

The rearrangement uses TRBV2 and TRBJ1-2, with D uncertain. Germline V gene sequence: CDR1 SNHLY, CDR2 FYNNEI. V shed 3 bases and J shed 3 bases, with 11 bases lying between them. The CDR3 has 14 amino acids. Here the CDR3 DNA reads TGTGCCAGCAGTGATAAGTGGGCATACTATGGCTACACCTTC. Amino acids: CASSDKWAYYGYTF.

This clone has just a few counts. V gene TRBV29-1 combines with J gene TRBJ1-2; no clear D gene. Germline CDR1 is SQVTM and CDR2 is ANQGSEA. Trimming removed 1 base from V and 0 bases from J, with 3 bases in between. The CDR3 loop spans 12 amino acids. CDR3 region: CSVEGPNYGYTF. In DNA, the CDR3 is TGCAGCGTTGAAGGACCTAACTATGGCTACACCTTC. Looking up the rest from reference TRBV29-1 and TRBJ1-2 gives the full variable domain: SAVISQKPSRDICQRGTSLTIQCQVDSQVTMMFWYRQQPGQSLTLIATANQGSEATYESGFVIDKFPISRPNLTFSTLTVSNMSPEDSSIYLCSVEGPNYGYTFGSGTRLTVV.

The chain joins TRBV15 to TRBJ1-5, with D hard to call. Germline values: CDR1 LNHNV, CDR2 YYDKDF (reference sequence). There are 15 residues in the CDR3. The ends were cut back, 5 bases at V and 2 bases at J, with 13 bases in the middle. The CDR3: CATSGGVLGNQPQHF. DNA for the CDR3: TGTGCCACCAGCGGCGGGGTATTAGGCAATCAGCCCCAGCATTTT.

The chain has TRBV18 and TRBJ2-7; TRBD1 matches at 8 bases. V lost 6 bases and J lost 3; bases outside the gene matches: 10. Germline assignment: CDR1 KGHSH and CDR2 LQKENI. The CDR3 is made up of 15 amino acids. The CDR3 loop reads CASSSLTTGDYEQYF. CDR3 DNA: TGTGCCAGCTCGTCCCTGACGACAGGGGACTACGAGCAGTACTTC.

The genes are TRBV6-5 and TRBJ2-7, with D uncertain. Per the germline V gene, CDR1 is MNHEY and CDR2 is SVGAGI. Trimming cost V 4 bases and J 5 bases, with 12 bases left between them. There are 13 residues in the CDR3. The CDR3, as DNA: TGTGCCAGCAGTTGGAAAGGCGTCGACGAGCAGTACTTC. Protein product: CASSWKGVDEQYF.

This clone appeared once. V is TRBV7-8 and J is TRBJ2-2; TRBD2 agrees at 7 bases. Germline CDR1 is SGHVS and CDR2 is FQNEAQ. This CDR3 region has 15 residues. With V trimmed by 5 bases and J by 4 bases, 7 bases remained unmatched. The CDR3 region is CASSPGLPVTGELFF. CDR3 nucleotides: TGTGCCAGCAGCCCGGGACTACCAGTCACCGGGGAGCTGTTTTTT.

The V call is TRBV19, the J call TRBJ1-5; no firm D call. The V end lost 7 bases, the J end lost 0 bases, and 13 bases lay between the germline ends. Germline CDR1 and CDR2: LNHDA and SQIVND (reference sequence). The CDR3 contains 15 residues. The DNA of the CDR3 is TGTGCCAGTACCCCTTGGAGCGATAGCAATCAGCCCCAGCATTTT. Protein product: CASTPWSDSNQPQHF.

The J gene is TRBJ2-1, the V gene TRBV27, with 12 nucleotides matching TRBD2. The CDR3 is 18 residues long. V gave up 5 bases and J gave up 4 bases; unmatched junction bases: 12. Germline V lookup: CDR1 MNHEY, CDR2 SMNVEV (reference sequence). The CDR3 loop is CASSLLLPGTSGYNEQFF. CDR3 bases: TGTGCCAGCAGTCTACTGTTACCGGGGACTAGCGGGTACAATGAGCAGTTCTTC.

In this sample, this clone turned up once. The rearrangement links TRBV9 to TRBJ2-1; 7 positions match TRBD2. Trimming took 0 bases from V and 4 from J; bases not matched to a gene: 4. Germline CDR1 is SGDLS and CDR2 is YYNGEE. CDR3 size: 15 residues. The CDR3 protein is CASSVGGSGYNEQFF. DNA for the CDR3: TGTGCCAGCAGCGTAGGCGGGAGTGGGTACAATGAGCAGTTCTTC.

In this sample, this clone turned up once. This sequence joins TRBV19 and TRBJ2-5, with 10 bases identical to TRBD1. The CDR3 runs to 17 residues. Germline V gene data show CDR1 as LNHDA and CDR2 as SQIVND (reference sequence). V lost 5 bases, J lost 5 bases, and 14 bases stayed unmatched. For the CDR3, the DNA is TGTGCCAGTAGTCTTACGATTCCGGGACAGGGGAGGGAGACCCAGTACTTC. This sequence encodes CASSLTIPGQGRETQYF.

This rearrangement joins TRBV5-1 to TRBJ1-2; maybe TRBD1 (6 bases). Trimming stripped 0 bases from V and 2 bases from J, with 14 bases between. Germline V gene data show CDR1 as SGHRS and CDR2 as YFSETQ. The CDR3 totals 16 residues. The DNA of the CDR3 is TGCGCCAGCAGCTTGGAGCCCGGGGGCCGAAACTATGGCTACACCTTC. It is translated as CASSLEPGGRNYGYTF.

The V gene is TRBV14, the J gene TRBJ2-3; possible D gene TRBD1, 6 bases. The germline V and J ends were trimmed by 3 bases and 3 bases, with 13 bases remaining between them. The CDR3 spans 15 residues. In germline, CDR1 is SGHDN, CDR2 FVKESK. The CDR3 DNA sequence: TGTGCCAGCAGCCACCCGGCAGGGGATACAGATACGCAGTATTTT. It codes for CASSHPAGDTDTQYF.

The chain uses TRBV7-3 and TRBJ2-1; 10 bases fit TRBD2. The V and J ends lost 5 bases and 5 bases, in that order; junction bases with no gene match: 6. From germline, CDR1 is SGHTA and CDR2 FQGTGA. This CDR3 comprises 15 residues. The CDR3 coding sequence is TGTGCCAGCAGCCGGGGACTAGCGTTTAACAATGAGCAGTTCTTC. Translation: CASSRGLAFNNEQFF.

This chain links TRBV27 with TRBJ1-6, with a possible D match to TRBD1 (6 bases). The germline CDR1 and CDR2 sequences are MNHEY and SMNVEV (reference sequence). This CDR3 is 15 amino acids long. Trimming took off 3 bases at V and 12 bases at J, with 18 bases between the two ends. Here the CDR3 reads CASSLGQGSLGPLHF. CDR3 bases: TGTGCCAGCAGTTTGGGGCAGGGGAGTTTGGGACCCCTCCACTTT.